This TCR beta chain was retrieved from a study of identical twins. TCRdb itself ran the 5' RACE reads through MiXCR, one entry per CDR3 protein. This sample yields just over 500,000 distinct CDR3 sequences, of which less than 25% are seen a single time; around 0.91% belongs to the top ten. V was clipped by 5 bases and J by 2 bases; unmatched bases: 12. CDR1 is SGHAT, CDR2 FQDESV, per germline (reference sequence). The CDR3 has 18 residues. The data were also submitted as part of a second study, on T cells expressing NK-cell markers.

What was sequenced was CD4+ T cells sorted from blood. This TCR was recovered from a woman between 18 and 29 years old in good health. This chain joins TRBV11-1 and TRBJ2-2; 9 nucleotides align to TRBD2. CDR3 protein: CASSGDIRLAVNTGELFF. CDR3 nucleotide sequence: TGTGCCAGCAGCGGAGACATTCGACTAGCGGTTAACACCGGGGAGCTGTTTTTT.